The entry below gives a single T cell receptor (beta chain) sequence along with its context. The antigen is not known. The data were taken from a study of cytomegalovirus exposure and HLA in healthy donors. Study-wide findings and caveats: Rare TCR sequences dominated, though some public TCRs recurred in many donors. The listing of some 170 TCR beta chains classed them as cytomegalovirus-associated.

The PCR was carried out with 60 Vbeta primers and 13 Jbeta primers. The method was immunoSEQ multiplex PCR; TCRdb's version includes in-frame clones alone and lacks a portion of them. The table includes roughly 160,000 clones, 73% detected once. The CDR3 is 15 amino acids. Germline V gives CDR1 LGHNA, CDR2 YNFKEQ. Trimming took 0 bases from V and 1 from J, leaving 9 bases between them. At the time of sampling, donors were nominally healthy, though unrecorded immune exposures were likely. The sample was PBMCs. The clonotype was recovered from a woman younger than 30 in good health and CMV-seropositive. The V gene is TRBV4-2, the J gene TRBJ1-1; unclear D gene. The CDR3 loop is CASSQDLRENTEAFF. The CDR3 DNA reads as TGTGCCAGCAGCCAAGACCTGAGGGAGAACACTGAAGCTTTCTTT.